This TCR beta chain was retrieved from a study of shared clonotypes between healthy human individuals. Study-wide results and caveats: Researchers sampled blood only, noting tissue repertoires likely differ.

This clone was recorded once. The antigen remains unidentified. Replicate PCRs run on sorted subsets employed approximately 200 ng DNA, roughly 30,000 T cell genomes. Produced via immunoSEQ multiplex PCR; TCRdb's table is partial and in-frame only. The sample holds 2.3 million or so clones, 93% seen once. The CDR3 length is 13 residues. This TCR derives from a young man in good health. Some clones in this sample may be carry-over from other donors' samples. Specimen: naive CD4+ T cells from PBMCs. Subset in this sample: CD45RA+ positively selected. This rearrangement joins TRBV21-1 to TRBJ2-5; the listed D gene, TRBD1, was not tested against the DNA. TRBV21-1 is annotated as a pseudogene. The CDR3 here is CASRTWDSGTQYF. Written as DNA, the CDR3 is TGTGCCAGCAGGACATGGGACAGCGGGACCCAGTACTTC.